The sequence of this T cell receptor (beta chain) was determined in a study of control samples from healthy donors and cancer patients. This CDR3 contains 15 residues. Germline CDR1 reads MNHEY; CDR2 reads SVGAGI. The V end was cut by 7 bases, the J end by 0 bases, with 13 bases between. Some clones are missing from TCRdb's copy, which holds only in-frame ones; the method was immunoSEQ multiplex PCR. The profile shows 50,000 to 55,000 clones, more than 70% of them singletons. V usage is TRBV6-5 and J usage is TRBJ1-5, with no clear D. The sequence was obtained from a man aged 40-50 years with colorectal cancer. Specimen: PBMCs. In DNA form, the CDR3 reads TGTGCCAGCACCAAGGACCTTTATAGCAATCAGCCCCAGCATTTT. It translates to CASTKDLYSNQPQHF.